This T cell receptor beta chain is from a study of human T cells and chemical hapten exposure. Many counts were recorded for this clonotype. Trimming took off 0 bases at V and 7 bases at J, with 16 bases between the two ends. Germline CDR1 DFQATT, CDR2 SNEGSKA (reference sequence). This CDR3 contains 15 residues. TCRdb recomputed calls from the RACE reads with MiXCR, one row per CDR3 protein. Counted here are roughly 40,000 distinct CDR3 sequences, around 11% occurring once; the ten biggest clones make up roughly 6.1%. The time point here: pre-sensitization, week 0. The treatment here: therapeutic diphenylcyclopropenone sensitization with weekly scalp DPC.

The chain joins TRBV20-1 to TRBJ2-1, with D maybe TRBD2 (5 bases). The receptor comes from a woman aged 25 to 39 with alopecia areata. Some clones in this sample may be carry-over from other donors' samples. The sample was whole blood, taken in connection with sensitization to the hapten diphenylcyclopropenone (DPC). CDR3 amino acids: CSARDPIPSFNEQFF. The CDR3 DNA reads as TGCAGTGCTAGAGATCCTATTCCTAGCTTTAATGAGCAGTTCTTC.